In this sample, the clone carrying this TCR beta chain turned up once. The antigen remains unidentified. This sample stems from a study of cytomegalovirus exposure and HLA in healthy donors. The length of the CDR3 is 17 residues. Germline CDR1 and CDR2: SGHRS and YFSETQ. Trimming removed 0 bases from V and 1 base from J, with 15 bases in between. PCR employed 60 Vbeta and 13 Jbeta primers. This table comes from immunoSEQ multiplex PCR, and its TCRdb copy is limited to in-frame clones, with some not included. The data show some 90,000 clones, about 81% seen once. General study points: Common viral pathogens seemed to be connected with several of the most significant clusters, according to a later analysis. It was assumed in the presence/absence analyses that sequencing depth was roughly uniform across donors.

The rearrangement links TRBV5-1 to TRBJ2-3, with TRBD2 as a possible D gene (7 bases). Sequenced sample: PBMCs. The TCR originated in a man aged 40-55 years in good health and CMV-seronegative. CDR3 sequence (DNA): TGCGCCAGCAGCTTGGCCGATAGGGGGGGCCGCACAGATACGCAGTATTTT. Translating it yields CASSLADRGGRTDTQYF. Based on the CDR3 plus reference TRBV5-1 and TRBJ2-3, the full variable domain is KAGVTQTPRYLIKTRGQQVTLSCSPISGHRSVSWYQQTPGQGLQFLFEYFSETQRNKGNFPGRFSGRQFSNSRSEMNVSTLELGDSALYLCASSLADRGGRTDTQYFGPGTRLTVL.